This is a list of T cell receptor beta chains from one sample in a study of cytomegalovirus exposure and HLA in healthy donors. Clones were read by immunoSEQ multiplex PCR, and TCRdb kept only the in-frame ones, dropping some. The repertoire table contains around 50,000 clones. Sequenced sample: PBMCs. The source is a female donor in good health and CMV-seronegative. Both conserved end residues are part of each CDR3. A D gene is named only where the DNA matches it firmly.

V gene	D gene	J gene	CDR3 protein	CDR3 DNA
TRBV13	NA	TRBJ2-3	CASSFSTGGTDTQYF	TGTGCCAGCAGCTTCTCTACGGGGGGCACAGATACGCAGTATTTT
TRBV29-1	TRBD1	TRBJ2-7	CSVAGGSPYEQYF	TGCAGCGTTGCAGGGGGCTCCCCCTACGAGCAGTACTTC
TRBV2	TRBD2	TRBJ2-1	CASILGGLAGYEQFF	TGTGCCAGCATTTTAGGTGGACTAGCGGGTTATGAGCAGTTCTTC
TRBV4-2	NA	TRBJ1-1	CASSQDGGTEAFF	TGTGCCAGCAGCCAAGACGGGGGCACTGAAGCTTTCTTT
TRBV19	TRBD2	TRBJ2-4	CASSIELAGLAKNIQYF	TGTGCCAGTAGTATAGAGTTAGCGGGGCTAGCCAAAAACATTCAGTACTTC
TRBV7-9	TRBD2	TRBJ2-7	CASSSEGSGRLAVQYF	TGTGCCAGCAGTTCTGAAGGTAGCGGGAGACTCGCCGTGCAGTACTTC
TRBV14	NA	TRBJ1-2	CASSQGTDYGYTF	TGTGCCAGCAGCCAAGGGACAGACTATGGCTACACCTTC
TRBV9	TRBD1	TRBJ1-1	CASSPLTGGTEAFF	TGTGCCAGCAGCCCCTTGACAGGGGGCACTGAAGCTTTCTTT
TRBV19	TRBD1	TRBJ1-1	CASSIRRGAMNTEAFF	TGTGCCAGTAGTATACGCAGGGGGGCCATGAACACTGAAGCTTTCTTT
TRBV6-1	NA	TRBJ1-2	CASTLTGSYGYTF	TGTGCCAGCACCCTCACGGGGTCCTATGGCTACACCTTC
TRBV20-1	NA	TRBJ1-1	CSASRDIAFF	TGCAGTGCTAGTAGGGACATAGCTTTCTTT
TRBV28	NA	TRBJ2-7	CASSSPEAGATYEQYF	TGTGCCAGCAGTTCGCCTGAGGCAGGGGCGACCTACGAGCAGTACTTC
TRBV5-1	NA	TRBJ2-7	CASSLSTSTYEQYF	TGCGCCAGCAGCTTGAGTACTAGCACGTACGAGCAGTACTTC
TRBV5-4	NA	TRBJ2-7	CASSSRTGYEQYF	TGTGCCAGCAGCTCACGGACTGGATACGAGCAGTACTTC
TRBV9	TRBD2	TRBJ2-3	CASSILAGGSPDTQYF	TGTGCCAGCAGTATACTAGCGGGAGGGTCGCCAGATACGCAGTATTTT
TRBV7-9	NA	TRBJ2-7	CASSPPGQSSYEQYF	TGTGCCAGCAGCCCACCGGGACAAAGCTCCTACGAGCAGTACTTC
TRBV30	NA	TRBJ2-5	CALSRGAAVGETQYF	TGTGCCCTAAGCCGGGGGGCGGCCGTAGGAGAGACCCAGTACTTC
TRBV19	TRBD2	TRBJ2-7	CASSIGSGRASYEQYF	TGTGCCAGTAGTATCGGCAGCGGGAGGGCCTCCTACGAGCAGTACTTC
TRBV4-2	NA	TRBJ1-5	CASSQERGGQPQHF	TGTGCCAGCAGCCAAGAAAGGGGTGGTCAGCCCCAGCATTTT
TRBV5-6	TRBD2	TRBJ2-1	CASSRVGLGGNEQFF	TGTGCCAGCAGTCGGGTGGGACTAGGGGGGAATGAGCAGTTCTTC
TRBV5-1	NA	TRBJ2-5	CASRSGFQETQYF	TGCGCCAGCAGGTCAGGTTTCCAAGAGACCCAGTACTTC
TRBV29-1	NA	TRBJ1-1	CSVRFPGEGTEAFF	TGCAGCGTCCGTTTCCCAGGGGAGGGGACTGAAGCTTTCTTT
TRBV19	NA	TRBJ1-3	CASSPQGSRSGNTIYF	TGTGCCAGTAGTCCGCAGGGTAGCAGGTCTGGAAACACCATATATTTT
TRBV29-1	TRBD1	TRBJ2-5	CSVLGTGGIETQYF	TGCAGCGTTCTCGGGACAGGGGGCATAGAGACCCAGTACTTC
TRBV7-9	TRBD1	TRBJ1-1	CASSRQGMNTEAFF	TGTGCCAGCAGCCGACAGGGCATGAACACTGAAGCTTTCTTT
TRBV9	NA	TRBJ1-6	CASSSGLGQESPLHF	TGTGCCAGCAGCTCCGGCTTGGGGCAGGAGTCACCCCTCCACTTT
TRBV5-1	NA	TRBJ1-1	CASSLDRVDTEAFF	TGCGCCAGCAGCTTGGATAGAGTGGACACTGAAGCTTTCTTT
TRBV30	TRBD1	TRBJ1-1	CAWSVGSTGAGLGEAFF	TGTGCCTGGAGTGTAGGGTCCACAGGGGCAGGACTGGGTGAAGCTTTCTTT
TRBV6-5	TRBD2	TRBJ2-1	CASSRLAGAINEQFF	TGTGCCAGCAGCCGACTAGCGGGAGCGATCAATGAGCAGTTCTTC
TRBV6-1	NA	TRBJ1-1	CASSEFRANTEAFF	TGTGCCAGCAGTGAATTTAGAGCGAACACTGAAGCTTTCTTT
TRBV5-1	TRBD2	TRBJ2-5	CASSTLAGSQETQYF	TGCGCCAGCAGCACGCTAGCGGGATCCCAAGAGACCCAGTACTTC
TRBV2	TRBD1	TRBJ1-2	CASSSGTGGAYGYTF	TGTGCCAGCAGCTCCGGGACAGGGGGAGCCTATGGCTACACCTTC
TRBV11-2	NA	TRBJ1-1	CASSLEAWSTEAFF	TGTGCCAGCAGCTTAGAGGCTTGGAGCACTGAAGCTTTCTTT
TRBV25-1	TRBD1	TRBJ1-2	CASSELTTGGNGYTF	TGTGCCAGCAGTGAATTAACCACAGGGGGCAATGGCTACACCTTC
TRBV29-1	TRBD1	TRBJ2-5	CSGLGTVFTQYF	TGCAGCGGATTGGGGACAGTTTTTACCCAGTACTTC
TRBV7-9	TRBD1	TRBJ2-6	CASSSRQGAGANVLTF	TGTGCCAGCAGCTCTCGACAGGGTGCTGGGGCCAACGTCCTGACTTTC
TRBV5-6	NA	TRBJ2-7	CASRRGKTYEQYF	TGTGCCAGCAGACGCGGCAAGACCTACGAGCAGTACTTC
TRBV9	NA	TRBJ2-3	CASSVVAVTDTQYF	TGTGCCAGCAGCGTCGTAGCGGTCACAGATACGCAGTATTTT
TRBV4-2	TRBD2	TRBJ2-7	CASSQLGLAGDSEQYF	TGTGCCAGCAGCCAGTTGGGACTAGCGGGAGACTCCGAGCAGTACTTC
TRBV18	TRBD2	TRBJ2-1	CASSPIGTSGLSYNEQFF	TGTGCCAGCTCACCAATTGGGACTAGCGGACTATCCTACAATGAGCAGTTCTTC